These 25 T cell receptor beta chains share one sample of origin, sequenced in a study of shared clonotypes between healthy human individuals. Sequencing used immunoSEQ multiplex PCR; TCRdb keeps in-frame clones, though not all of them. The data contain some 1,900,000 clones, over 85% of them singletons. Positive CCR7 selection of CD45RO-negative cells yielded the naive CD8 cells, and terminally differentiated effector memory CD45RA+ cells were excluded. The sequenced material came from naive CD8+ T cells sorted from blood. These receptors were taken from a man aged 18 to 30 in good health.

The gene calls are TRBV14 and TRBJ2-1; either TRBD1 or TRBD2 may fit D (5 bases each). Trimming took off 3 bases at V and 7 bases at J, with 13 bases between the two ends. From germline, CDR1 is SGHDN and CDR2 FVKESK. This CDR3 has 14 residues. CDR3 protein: CASSQGDGNNEQFF. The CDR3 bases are TGTGCCAGCAGCCAGGGGGACGGAAATAATGAGCAGTTCTTC.

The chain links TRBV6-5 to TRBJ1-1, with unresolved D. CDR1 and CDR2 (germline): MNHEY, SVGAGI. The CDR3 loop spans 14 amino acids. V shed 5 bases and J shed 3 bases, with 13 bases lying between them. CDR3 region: CASSLHERDTEAFF. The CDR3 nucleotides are TGTGCCAGCAGTCTCCATGAAAGGGACACTGAAGCTTTCTTT.

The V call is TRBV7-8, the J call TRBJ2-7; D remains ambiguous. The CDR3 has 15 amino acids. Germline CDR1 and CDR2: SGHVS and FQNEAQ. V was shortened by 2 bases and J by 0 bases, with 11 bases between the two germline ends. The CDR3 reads CASSLIPGPSYEQYF. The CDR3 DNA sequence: TGTGCCAGCAGCTTAATCCCCGGACCCTCCTACGAGCAGTACTTC.

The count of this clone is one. The CDR3 is CASSTPPDRAVYGELFF. Written as DNA, the CDR3 is TGTGCCAGTAGTACCCCTCCCGACAGGGCGGTATACGGGGAGCTGTTTTTT. The chain joins TRBV19 to TRBJ2-2; 7 bases are shared with TRBD1. V was pared by 4 bases and J by 7 bases, with 15 bases of the junction left unmatched. CDR1 and CDR2 from the germline V gene are LNHDA and SQIVND (reference sequence). CDR3 length: 17 amino acids.

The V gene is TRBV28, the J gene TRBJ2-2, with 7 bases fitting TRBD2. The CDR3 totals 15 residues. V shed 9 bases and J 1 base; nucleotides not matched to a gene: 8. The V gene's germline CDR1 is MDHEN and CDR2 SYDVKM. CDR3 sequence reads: CASKSGILNTGELFF. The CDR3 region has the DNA TGTGCCAGTAAGAGCGGGATACTGAACACCGGGGAGCTGTTTTTT.

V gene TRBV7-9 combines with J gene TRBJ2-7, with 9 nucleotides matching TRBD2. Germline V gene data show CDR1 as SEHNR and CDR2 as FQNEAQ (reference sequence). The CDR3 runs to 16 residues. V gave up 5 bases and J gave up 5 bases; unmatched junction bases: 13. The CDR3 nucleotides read TGTGCCAGCAGCCCAAGAATAGCGGGAGTCGTCCACGAGCAGTACTTC. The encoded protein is CASSPRIAGVVHEQYF.

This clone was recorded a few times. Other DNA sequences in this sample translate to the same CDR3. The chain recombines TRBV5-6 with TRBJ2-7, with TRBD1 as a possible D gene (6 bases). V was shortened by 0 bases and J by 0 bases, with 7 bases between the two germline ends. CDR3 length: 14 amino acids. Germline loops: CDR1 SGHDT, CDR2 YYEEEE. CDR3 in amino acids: CASSLGTVSYEQYF. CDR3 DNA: TGTGCCAGCAGCTTGGGGACAGTCTCCTACGAGCAGTACTTC. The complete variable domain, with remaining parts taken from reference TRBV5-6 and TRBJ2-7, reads DAGVTQSPTHLIKTRGQQVTLRCSPKSGHDTVSWYQQALGQGPQFIFQYYEEEERQRGNFPDRFSGHQFPNYSSELNVNALLLGDSALYLCASSLGTVSYEQYFGPGTRLTVT.

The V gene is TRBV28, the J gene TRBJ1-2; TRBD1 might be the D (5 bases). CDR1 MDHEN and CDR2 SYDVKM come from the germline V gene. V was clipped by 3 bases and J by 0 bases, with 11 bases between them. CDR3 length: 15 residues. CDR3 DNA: TGTGCCAGCAGTTTTTCGACAGCTACTAACTATGGCTACACCTTC. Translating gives CASSFSTATNYGYTF.

The CDR3 bases are TGTGCCAGCAGCTTATCTGGGGATGCCTACAATGAGCAGTTCTTC. As protein: CASSLSGDAYNEQFF. The chain recombines TRBV7-8 with TRBJ2-1; the D is unclear. From germline, CDR1 is SGHVS and CDR2 FQNEAQ. V lost 2 bases to trimming and J lost 2 bases, with 10 bases between them. The CDR3 consists of 15 residues.

CDR3 DNA sequence: TGTGCCAGCAGCGTAGGGGCAGGCCCAAGCTCCTACGAGCAGTACTTC. This gives the protein CASSVGAGPSSYEQYF. This chain joins TRBV9 and TRBJ2-7; D unclear. From germline, CDR1 is SGDLS and CDR2 YYNGEE. The CDR3 is made up of 16 amino acids. The V end was cut by 0 bases, the J end by 0 bases, with 13 bases between.

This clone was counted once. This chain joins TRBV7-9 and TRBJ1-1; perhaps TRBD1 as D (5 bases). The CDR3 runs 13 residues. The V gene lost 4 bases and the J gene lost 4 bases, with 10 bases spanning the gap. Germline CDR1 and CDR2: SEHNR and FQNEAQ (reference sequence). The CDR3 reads CASSSRVGTEAFF. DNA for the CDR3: TGTGCCAGCAGCTCCAGGGTCGGCACTGAAGCTTTCTTT.

DNA for the CDR3: TGTGCCAGCGAAGGGAACCAAGAGACCCAGTACTTC. As protein: CASEGNQETQYF. The rearrangement links TRBV28 to TRBJ2-5; D not resolved. The V gene's germline CDR1 is MDHEN and CDR2 SYDVKM. Trimming took off 8 bases at V and 0 bases at J, with 7 bases between the two ends. The CDR3 loop spans 12 amino acids.

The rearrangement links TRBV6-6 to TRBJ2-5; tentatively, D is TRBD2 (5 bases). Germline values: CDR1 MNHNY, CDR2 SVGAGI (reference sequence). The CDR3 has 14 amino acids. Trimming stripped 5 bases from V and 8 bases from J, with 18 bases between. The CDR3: CASSPSTSLDTQYF. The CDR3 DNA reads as TGTGCCAGCAGTCCTTCTACTAGTTTGGATACCCAGTACTTC.

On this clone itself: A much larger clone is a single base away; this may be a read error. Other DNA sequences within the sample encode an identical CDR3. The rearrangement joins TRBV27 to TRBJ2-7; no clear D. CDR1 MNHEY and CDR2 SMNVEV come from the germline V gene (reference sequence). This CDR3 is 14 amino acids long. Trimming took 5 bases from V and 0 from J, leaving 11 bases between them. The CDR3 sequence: CASSPTGSSYEQYF. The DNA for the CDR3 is TGTGCCAGCAGTCCGACCGGCAGCTCCTACGAGCAGTACTTC.

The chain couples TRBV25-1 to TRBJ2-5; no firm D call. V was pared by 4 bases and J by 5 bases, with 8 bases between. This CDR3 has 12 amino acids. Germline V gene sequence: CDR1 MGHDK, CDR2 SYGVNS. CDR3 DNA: TGTGCCAGCAGTGGTGGCCCTGAGACCCAGTACTTC. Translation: CASSGGPETQYF.

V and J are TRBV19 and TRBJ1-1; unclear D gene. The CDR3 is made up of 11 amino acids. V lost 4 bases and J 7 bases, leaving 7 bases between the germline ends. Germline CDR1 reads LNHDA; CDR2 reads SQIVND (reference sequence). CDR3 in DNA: TGTGCCAGTAGTACAACTTATGAAGCTTTCTTT. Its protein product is CASSTTYEAFF.

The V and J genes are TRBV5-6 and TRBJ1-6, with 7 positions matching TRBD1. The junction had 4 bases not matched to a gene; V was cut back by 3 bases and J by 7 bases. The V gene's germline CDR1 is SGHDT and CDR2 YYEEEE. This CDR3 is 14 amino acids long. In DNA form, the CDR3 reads TGTGCCAGCAGCTGGGGACAGCAGAATTCACCCCTCCACTTT. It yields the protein CASSWGQQNSPLHF. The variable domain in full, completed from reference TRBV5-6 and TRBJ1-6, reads DAGVTQSPTHLIKTRGQQVTLRCSPKSGHDTVSWYQQALGQGPQFIFQYYEEEERQRGNFPDRFSGHQFPNYSSELNVNALLLGDSALYLCASSWGQQNSPLHFGNGTRLTVT.

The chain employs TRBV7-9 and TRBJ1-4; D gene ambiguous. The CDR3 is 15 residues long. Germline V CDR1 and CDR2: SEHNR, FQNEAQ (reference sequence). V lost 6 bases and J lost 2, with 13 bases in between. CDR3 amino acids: CASRDGATTNEKLFF. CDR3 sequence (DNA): TGTGCCAGCAGGGATGGAGCTACCACTAATGAAAAACTGTTTTTT.

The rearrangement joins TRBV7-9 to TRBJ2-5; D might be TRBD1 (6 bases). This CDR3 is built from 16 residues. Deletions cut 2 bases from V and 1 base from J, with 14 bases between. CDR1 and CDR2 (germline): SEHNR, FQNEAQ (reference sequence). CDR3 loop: CASSLLVGGLQETQYF. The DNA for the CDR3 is TGTGCCAGCAGCTTATTGGTTGGGGGCCTCCAAGAGACCCAGTACTTC.

CDR3 loop: CASTLRRDGIYEQYF. The CDR3 bases are TGTGCCAGCACCCTAAGGAGGGACGGTATCTACGAGCAGTACTTC. V usage is TRBV6-5 and J usage is TRBJ2-5; tentative D call: TRBD2 (6 bases). Near its end, the DNA agrees better with TRBJ2-7, so the J call may be wrong. The CDR3 length is 15 residues. Germline V gives CDR1 MNHEY, CDR2 SVGAGI.

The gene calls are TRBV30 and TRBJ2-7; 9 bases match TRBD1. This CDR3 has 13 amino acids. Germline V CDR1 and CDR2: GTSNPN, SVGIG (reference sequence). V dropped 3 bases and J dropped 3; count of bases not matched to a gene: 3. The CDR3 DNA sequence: TGTGCCTGGAGCGGGGACAGGGACTACGAGCAGTACTTC. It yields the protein CAWSGDRDYEQYF.

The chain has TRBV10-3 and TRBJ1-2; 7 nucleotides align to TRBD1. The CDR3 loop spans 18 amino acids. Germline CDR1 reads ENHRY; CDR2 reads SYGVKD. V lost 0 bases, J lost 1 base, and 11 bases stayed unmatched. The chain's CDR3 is CAISESLARGQYNYGYTF. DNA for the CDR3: TGTGCCATCAGTGAGTCCCTAGCCCGGGGACAGTATAACTATGGCTACACCTTC.

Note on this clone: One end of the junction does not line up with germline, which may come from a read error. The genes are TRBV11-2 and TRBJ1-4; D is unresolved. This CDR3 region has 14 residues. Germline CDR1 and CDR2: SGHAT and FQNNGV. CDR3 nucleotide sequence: TGTGCCAGCAGCTTAAGGGTCACTAGTGAAAAACTGTTTTTT. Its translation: CASSLRVTSEKLFF.

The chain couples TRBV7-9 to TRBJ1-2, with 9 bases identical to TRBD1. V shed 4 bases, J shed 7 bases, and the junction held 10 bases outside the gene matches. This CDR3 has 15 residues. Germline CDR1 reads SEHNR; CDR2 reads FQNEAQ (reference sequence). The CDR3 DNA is TGTGCCAGCAGCTCCCGGGACAGGGTTTTCCTTGGCTACACCTTC. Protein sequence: CASSSRDRVFLGYTF.

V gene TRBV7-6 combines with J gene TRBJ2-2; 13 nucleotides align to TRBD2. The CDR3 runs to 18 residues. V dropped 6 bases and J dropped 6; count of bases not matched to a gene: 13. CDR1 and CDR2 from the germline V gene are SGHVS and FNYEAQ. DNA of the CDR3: TGTGCCAGCAGACCAGGACTAGCGGGAGAAGTATTGGCCGGGGAGCTGTTTTTT. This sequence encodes CASRPGLAGEVLAGELFF.